This is a list of T cell receptor beta chains from one sample in a study of human T cells and chemical hapten exposure. TCRdb analysed the RACE reads with MiXCR anew, one entry per CDR3 protein. The profile shows 75,000 to 95,000 distinct CDR3 sequences, roughly 9.6% of them singletons. The sequencing used whole blood, collected in connection with sensitization to the hapten diphenylcyclopropenone (DPC). These receptors originate from a man aged 35 to 55 with alopecia areata. Some clones in this sample may be carry-over from other donors' samples. The CDR3 runs from the conserved cysteine through the conserved F or W. Fields, in order: clone size, D gene, J gene, V gene, CDR3 protein, CDR3 DNA. D genes are given only for firm matches. A clone size is listed for some rows: how often the clone was seen (once, few, many), or a class if it is expanded.

few	NA	TRBJ1-2	TRBV14	CASSQEIHPGTTHDYTF	TGTGCCAGCAGCCAAGAAATCCATCCAGGGACTACCCATGACTACACCTTC
many	NA	TRBJ1-6	TRBV5-1	CASSLLPRDTYNSPLHF	TGCGCCAGCAGCTTGCTACCCCGGGACACTTATAATTCACCCCTCCACTTT
few	TRBD1	TRBJ2-3	TRBV20-1	CSASIDGTGGTDTQYF	TGCAGTGCCAGCATAGACGGGACAGGTGGCACAGATACGCAGTATTTT
NA	NA	TRBJ1-6	TRBV27	CASSLAGGNSPLHF	TGTGCCAGCAGTTTGGCGGGGGGAAATTCACCCCTCCACTTT
few	NA	TRBJ2-3	TRBV20-1	CSASMDPDTQYF	TGCAGTGCTTCAATGGATCCAGATACGCAGTATTTT
many	TRBD2	TRBJ2-3	TRBV20-1	CSARPGTSGRADTQYF	TGCAGTGCTAGACCCGGGACTAGCGGGAGGGCAGATACGCAGTATTTT
NA	NA	TRBJ1-2	TRBV30	CAWDNYDGYTF	TGTGCCTGGGATAATTACGATGGCTACACCTTC
NA	NA	TRBJ1-5	TRBV14	CASSLGFQPQHF	TGTGCCAGCAGCCTAGGTTTTCAGCCCCAGCATTTT
NA	TRBD1	TRBJ1-2	TRBV6-5	CASSQLLGQAQRSYGYTF	TGTGCCAGCAGTCAACTACTGGGACAGGCCCAAAGGAGCTATGGCTACACCTTC
NA	TRBD1	TRBJ2-5	TRBV9	CASSEGRRQGAQETQYF	TGTGCCAGCAGCGAGGGCCGACGACAGGGGGCTCAAGAGACCCAGTACTTC
few	TRBD1	TRBJ2-7	TRBV5-1	CASSTGTGVTREQYF	TGCGCCAGCAGCACCGGGACAGGGGTTACTCGCGAGCAGTACTTC
NA	NA	TRBJ1-1	TRBV18	CASSPPNRVNTEAFF	TGTGCCAGCTCACCACCGAACAGGGTGAACACTGAAGCTTTCTTT
few	TRBD1	TRBJ2-3	TRBV28	CASSTGQGLDTQYF	TGTGCCAGCAGCACGGGACAGGGGTTAGATACGCAGTATTTT
few	TRBD2	TRBJ2-2	TRBV7-2	CASSPRTSVTGELFF	TGTGCCAGCAGTCCAAGGACTAGCGTCACCGGGGAGCTGTTTTTT
few	TRBD2	TRBJ2-1	TRBV12-3/TRBV12-4	CASSFNGGDSNEQFF	TGTGCCAGCAGCTTTAACGGGGGGGACTCCAATGAGCAGTTCTTC
NA	NA	TRBJ2-5	TRBV28	CASQGQEGAQYF	TGTGCCAGCCAAGGACAGGAGGGAGCCCAGTACTTC
many	TRBD2	TRBJ2-7	TRBV20-1	CSAPSGLAGPEQYF	TGCAGTGCTCCGAGCGGACTAGCGGGACCCGAGCAGTACTTC
few	TRBD2	TRBJ2-1	TRBV3-1	CASSQVAGGNEQFF	TGTGCCAGCAGCCAAGTAGCGGGAGGCAATGAGCAGTTCTTC
few	NA	TRBJ2-1	TRBV7-2	CASSPSRTERNEQFF	TGTGCCAGCAGCCCTAGCCGGACAGAACGCAATGAGCAGTTCTTC
few	TRBD1	TRBJ1-5	TRBV20-1	CSSAESQGVNQPQHF	TGCAGTTCGGCCGAATCACAGGGGGTTAACCAGCCCCAGCATTTT
few	NA	TRBJ1-3	TRBV7-3	CASSPGSSGNTIYF	TGTGCCAGCAGCCCCGGCTCCTCTGGAAACACCATATATTTT
few	TRBD2	TRBJ2-1	TRBV20-1	CSARSRTSGVSSYNEQFF	TGCAGTGCTAGATCCCGGACTAGCGGGGTGAGCTCCTACAATGAGCAGTTCTTC
many	TRBD1	TRBJ1-2	TRBV5-1	CASSRVGTANYGYTF	TGCGCCAGCAGCCGTGTCGGGACAGCTAACTATGGCTACACCTTC
many	NA	TRBJ1-4	TRBV12-3/TRBV12-4	CASSLSGDNEKLFF	TGTGCCAGCAGTCTCTCAGGGGATAATGAAAAACTGTTTTTT
few	NA	TRBJ2-7	TRBV9	CASSVGGGPGREQYF	TGTGCCAGCAGCGTAGGAGGGGGACCCGGGAGGGAGCAGTACTTC
NA	NA	TRBJ2-3	TRBV5-1	CASSINGDTQYF	TGCGCCAGCAGTATAAATGGAGATACGCAGTATTTT
many	NA	TRBJ1-4	TRBV20-1	CSARLPEKLFF	TGCAGTGCTAGATTACCGGAAAAACTGTTTTTT
few	NA	TRBJ2-3	TRBV13	CASSLAGLTDTQYF	TGTGCCAGCAGCTTAGCCGGACTCACAGATACGCAGTATTTT
few	NA	TRBJ2-2	TRBV7-2	CASSLGGQNTGELFF	TGTGCCAGCAGCTTAGGTGGCCAGAACACCGGGGAGCTGTTTTTT
many	NA	TRBJ2-3	TRBV5-4	CASSLKGTADTQYF	TGTGCCAGCAGCTTGAAAGGGACTGCGGATACGCAGTATTTT
few	TRBD1	TRBJ2-2	TRBV6-5	CASRPGTGATGELFF	TGTGCCAGCAGACCCGGGACAGGGGCCACCGGGGAGCTGTTTTTT
NA	TRBD1	TRBJ2-2	TRBV7-3	CASSLFQGANTGELFF	TGTGCCAGCAGCTTATTCCAGGGGGCAAACACCGGGGAGCTGTTTTTT
few	NA	TRBJ2-1	TRBV20-1	CSARGLAASYNEQFF	TGCAGTGCTAGAGGCTTAGCTGCTTCCTACAATGAGCAGTTCTTC
few	TRBD1	TRBJ1-1	TRBV12-3/TRBV12-4	CASSPTRGAGGNTEAFF	TGTGCCAGCAGTCCTACCCGGGGGGCAGGGGGAAACACTGAAGCTTTCTTT
NA	TRBD2	TRBJ2-5	TRBV20-1	CSAPTSGRETQYF	TGCAGTGCCCCTACTAGCGGGCGTGAGACCCAGTACTTC
NA	NA	TRBJ2-1	TRBV6-5	CASSYGVGQVGNEQFF	TGTGCCAGCAGTTACGGTGTCGGTCAGGTAGGCAATGAGCAGTTCTTC
NA	TRBD1	TRBJ1-2	TRBV29-1	CSVALQGGFYGYTF	TGCAGCGTTGCTTTGCAGGGGGGCTTCTATGGCTACACCTTC
NA	TRBD2	TRBJ2-3	TRBV12-3/TRBV12-4	CASSHFRLADTQYF	TGTGCCAGCAGCCACTTTCGACTAGCGGATACGCAGTATTTT
NA	TRBD2	TRBJ2-3	TRBV20-1	CSARAGGSTDTQYF	TGCAGTGCTAGAGCGGGAGGGTCCACAGATACGCAGTATTTT
NA	NA	TRBJ1-1	TRBV14	CASSQIRDTEAFF	TGTGCCAGCAGCCAGATCAGGGATACTGAAGCTTTCTTT
NA	TRBD1	TRBJ1-3	TRBV11-2	CAGSLGQPSGNTIYF	TGTGCCGGCAGCCTGGGACAGCCGTCTGGAAACACCATATATTTT
many	TRBD1	TRBJ1-1	TRBV3-1	CASSQWRGRRTEAFF	TGTGCCAGCAGCCAATGGAGGGGGCGCCGGACTGAAGCTTTCTTT
few	NA	TRBJ2-5	TRBV28	CASSIGDWGSQETQYF	TGTGCCAGCAGTATCGGGGACTGGGGTTCCCAAGAGACCCAGTACTTC
many	NA	TRBJ1-5	TRBV6-2/TRBV6-3	CASRPAGVYSNQPQHF	TGTGCCAGCAGACCTGCCGGAGTCTATAGCAATCAGCCCCAGCATTTT
many	TRBD2	TRBJ2-5	TRBV2	CASRGLEETQYF	TGTGCCAGCAGGGGACTAGAAGAGACCCAGTACTTC
many	NA	TRBJ2-2	TRBV27	CALSKGGFTGELFF	TGTGCCCTCTCAAAGGGCGGGTTCACCGGGGAGCTGTTTTTT
many	NA	TRBJ2-3	TRBV29-1	CSVERPPNTDTQYF	TGCAGCGTTGAACGCCCGCCCAACACAGATACGCAGTATTTT
many	TRBD1	TRBJ1-2	TRBV12-3/TRBV12-4	CASSGTGNGYTF	TGTGCCAGCAGCGGGACAGGGAATGGCTACACCTTC